This T cell receptor beta chain was documented in a study of OX40 agonist ivuxolimab in advanced cancers. General notes on the study: Ivuxolimab, which targeted the costimulatory receptor OX40 (CD134), was an agonistic, fully human IgG2 monoclonal antibody. The paper covers the monotherapy dose-escalation part of the phase I ivuxolimab trial, which included N of about 50 patients. The purpose of peripheral TCRbeta sequencing was to test whether ivuxolimab changed TCR sequence diversity and led to clonal T-cell expansion. Partial responses occurred in three dose-escalation patients: two with cutaneous melanoma and one with hepatocellular carcinoma. Intravenous ivuxolimab was administered to patients every 2 weeks at six dose levels: 0.01, 0.1, 0.3, 1.5, 3 and 10 mg/kg. In the dose-escalation cohort, 82.7% of patients were male, and the mean age was approximately 55 years, with a range of about 23 to 85. Prior anti-PD-1, anti-PD-L1 or anti-CTLA-4 therapy was permitted, and checkpoint inhibitors had been received by less than 45% of dose-escalation patients. Of the 50 to 55 dose-escalation patients, hepatocellular carcinoma was present in about 20, melanoma in roughly 15, renal cell carcinoma in 9 and head and neck cancer in 9.

Patients with autoimmune disease history or receiving systemic immunosuppression were excluded from the trial. Peripheral blood for TCR sequencing was drawn from every dose cohort at baseline, at cycle 4 day 1 and at cycle 7 day 1. The samples were drawn from a first-in-human, open-label, multicenter phase I dose-escalation trial of ivuxolimab. The trial enrolled adults with locally advanced or metastatic head and neck squamous cell, hepatocellular, melanoma or renal cell carcinoma. Before TCR sequencing, CD4+ T cells and CD8+ T cells were sorted from peripheral blood as separate populations. The germline V gene (reference sequence) yields SEHNR for CDR1 and FQNEAQ for CDR2. Deletion took 6 bases off V and 11 bases off J, with a span of 15 bases between the germline ends. The CDR3 runs 12 residues from the cysteine to the phenylalanine. Only the CDR3 DNA stays, 36 bases, in frame from base 1. To sequence the TCRbeta CDR3 region, genomic DNA was isolated from the sorted cells. The immunoSEQ Assay was used for sequencing of TCRbeta CDR3 regions. Imported from immuneACCESS, the table was reduced by TCRdb to in-frame sequences with V and J called. These copies leave out some clones; in studies compared against another copy, an unresolved V gene accounts for under half, and the cause of the remainder is not known. In all, the sample holds more than 95,000 clones, and roughly 94% of those were seen once. The biggest ten clones account for about 0.17% of the sample.

With regard to this clone: It lacks a known antigen. The input lacks base qualities; no much larger clone sits a single base away.

Summary of the overall study and its limitations: Antigen specificity was not determined for the clonally expanded peripheral T cells. Low levels of normalized T-cell clonal expansion were also seen in some patients who did not respond. At doses of 0.1 to 3.0 mg/kg, clonal expansion of both CD4+ and CD8+ T cells in blood was seen between baseline and week 6. Partial responders in the 0.1-3.0 mg/kg groups had among the lowest normalized peripheral clonal expansion, especially among CD8+ T cells. After ivuxolimab, CD8+ T cells had more expanded clones than CD4+ T cells on average.

This receptor was identified in an adult with an advanced solid tumor such as melanoma, head and neck, liver or kidney cancer. Sequencing was performed on CD4+ or CD8+ T cells sorted from blood, taken in a trial of the OX40 agonist ivuxolimab. This chain joins TRBV7-9 to TRBJ2-3; the D gene cannot be resolved reliably. The CDR3 has the sequence CASSPGVGKQYF. The sequenced DNA: TGTGCCAGCAGTCCCGGCGTTGGGAAGCAGTATTTT.